The present T cell receptor (beta chain) was sequenced within a study of T cell responses to AZD1222 COVID-19 vaccine. Study outcomes and limitations: Without day 14 samples, only post-peak T cell repertoires were studied. Baseline seropositives among AZD1222 recipients totaled only 6 or 7.

This CDR3 is built from 15 residues. Germline V gene sequence: CDR1 MDHEN, CDR2 SYDVKM. V was clipped by 6 bases and J by 7 bases; unmatched bases: 4. Note on this clone: Its antigen is as yet unknown.

The repertoire was sequenced with immunoSEQ multiplex PCR; TCRdb's copy has only in-frame clones and lacks some. This sample has roughly 200,000 clones, with approximately 92% found just once. The sample consisted of peripheral blood, taken 28 days after the second dose of the MenACWY control vaccine. The chain couples TRBV28 to TRBJ1-6; 12 nucleotides align to TRBD1. The clonotype comes from an adult who received the MenACWY meningococcal vaccine as a control. The CDR3 reads CASSQGTGGNSPLHF. CDR3 sequence (DNA): TGTGCCAGCAGCCAAGGGACAGGGGGCAATTCACCCCTCCACTTT.